This T cell receptor (beta chain) appears in the sequencing data of a study of glioma-infiltrating T cells after dendritic cell vaccination (dated by TCRdb to 2015 to 2016). In the study overall: The cohort comprised approximately 15 glioblastoma patients from Phase I and II dendritic cell vaccination trials, 9 newly diagnosed and 6 with recurrent disease. Each patient got three intradermal injections of the dendritic cell vaccine, spaced at biweekly intervals, in the arm below the axilla. Between the early 2000s and the early 2010s, the patients were given dendritic cell vaccination pulsed with autologous tumor lysate. TCR sequencing metrics, including TIL content and tumor-blood repertoire overlap, were correlated with survival after dendritic cell vaccination. Tumor-infiltrating lymphocyte content was quantified and tumor and blood repertoires were compared in dendritic cell-vaccinated glioblastoma patients by deep sequencing of TCR beta CDR3 regions. To make the vaccine, monocyte-derived dendritic cells were cultured for under eight days with IL-4 and GM-CSF and then pulsed overnight with autologous tumor lysate. What the research found in general, with its limitations: TCR clonality showed no direct relationship with survival, which suggests that a diverse polyclonal response may be important. The cohort was small and heterogeneous, with few patients having full blood and tumor sets and even fewer initial-recurrent tumor pairs. The response model built on TCR overlap across three groups was characterized as speculative, with prospective validation still needed. Longer time to progression and overall survival after dendritic cell vaccination were predicted by higher estimated pretreatment TIL content.

Trimming at the junction amounts to 2 bases on V and 15 bases on J, and the germline ends lie 17 bases apart. The germline V gene provides CDR1 MNHEY and CDR2 SVGAGI. The CDR3 has 13 amino acids, counting the end cysteine and phenylalanine. Of all the DNA, just the CDR3 is kept, 39 bases in frame from base 1. TCRB CDR3 regions were amplified from around 2.1 ug genomic DNA, or all available DNA if less, using the immunoSEQ assay. Multiplex PCR used 60 forward primers for TCR V beta segments and 13 reverse primers for J beta segments. To estimate the number of reads per starting template, synthetic control templates were added to each sample at limiting dilution. The Illumina HiSeq System generated 87 bp sequencing reads. The authors' analysis ran thus. To remove PCR and sequencing errors, closely related sequences were merged with a nearest neighbor algorithm. TCR overlap was measured as the percentage of unique tumor TCR beta sequences also present in the same patient's peripheral blood. Sourced from immuneACCESS, this table was stored by TCRdb with only in-frame sequences that have V and J called. A share of the clones is absent; for the studies checked, an unresolved V gene accounts for under half, and the remainder has no known explanation. Clonal size and the V and J genes are those of that table, whereas D and trimming came from the DNA. The sample profile shows fewer than 35,000 clones; roughly nine tenths of them were found once. The top ten clonotypes cover less than 2.5% of the sample.

Patients were selected on the basis of adequate residual fresh-frozen tumor tissue and more than two years of available survival data. None of the glioblastoma patients carried an isocitrate dehydrogenase mutation, although molecular status otherwise varied. PBMC were collected before vaccination, two weeks after the third vaccination, and at tumor progression when it occurred. The Qiagen DNeasy Blood extraction Kit was used for extraction of genomic DNA. On this clone: Its antigen is unknown. Base qualities were left out, and no much larger clone turns up one base away.

The receptor chain draws on TRBV6-5 and TRBJ1-5; the best D guess is TRBD1, with 5 bases matching. The specimen comprised blood, sampled before dendritic cell vaccination. This receptor was identified in a human donor with glioblastoma. In nucleotides, the sequence is TGTGCCAGCAGTTACGAAGCGGGGCGGCCCTGGCATTTT. It encodes CASSYEAGRPWHF.